These 24 T cell receptor beta chains were all obtained from the same sample, sequenced in a study of CD8 T cells in Susac syndrome. Reverse transcription of roughly 0.5 to 1 ug RNA was carried out with random hexamers. TCRdb fed the immunoSEQ multiplex PCR reads into MiXCR, producing one record per CDR3 protein. The sample consists of a few hundred thousand distinct CDR3 sequences, 95% of them appearing once. Sequenced sample: CD4+ T cells from PBMCs. These TCRs come from a human donor with multiple sclerosis.

The chain couples TRBV30 to TRBJ2-7; D might be TRBD1 (5 bases). This CDR3 comprises 12 residues. Germline loops: CDR1 GTSNPN, CDR2 SVGIG (reference sequence). V lost 3 bases and J lost 3, with 9 bases in between. The DNA of the CDR3 is TGTGCCTGGAGGGACGGACACTACGAGCAGTACTTC. It codes for CAWRDGHYEQYF.

This chain links TRBV9 with TRBJ2-1; D is ambiguous. Trimming shortened V by 1 base and J by 4 bases, and 12 bases separated the two germline ends. CDR3 length equals 15 residues. The germline V gene has CDR1 SGDLS and CDR2 YYNGEE. CDR3 region: CASSVSSITYNEQFF. CDR3 in DNA: TGTGCCAGCAGCGTAAGTTCTATCACATACAATGAGCAGTTCTTC.

This chain uses TRBV20-1 with TRBJ2-1; 13 bases match TRBD2. The CDR3 totals 15 residues. J lost 4 bases, V lost 5 bases, and 5 bases had no gene match. CDR1 and CDR2 (germline): DFQATT, SNEGSKA (reference sequence). The CDR3 nucleotides read TGCAGTGCTTGGGCGACTAGCGGGGGGTACAATGAGCAGTTCTTC. It yields the protein CSAWATSGGYNEQFF.

The chain employs TRBV20-1 and TRBJ2-2; no firm D call. Trimming took 6 bases from V and 6 from J, leaving 14 bases between them. Per the germline V gene, CDR1 is DFQATT and CDR2 is SNEGSKA (reference sequence). The CDR3 runs to 13 residues. In DNA form, the CDR3 reads TGCAGTGCAAATTCCCCGATGGCCGGGGAGCTGTTTTTT. Translation gives CSANSPMAGELFF.

V and J are TRBV10-3 and TRBJ1-2; D is unresolved. Trimming took 7 bases from V and 2 from J, leaving 11 bases between them. The CDR3 runs 13 residues. Germline loops: CDR1 ENHRY, CDR2 SYGVKD. Here the CDR3 DNA reads TGTGCCATCATGCGGGAGAGGAACTATGGCTACACCTTC. Protein: CAIMRERNYGYTF.

The chain uses TRBV10-3 and TRBJ2-5; no clear D gene. CDR1 is ENHRY, CDR2 SYGVKD, per germline. This CDR3 is 11 amino acids long. Trimming cost V 10 bases and J 3 bases, with 9 bases left between them. The CDR3 sequence: CATLSEETQYF. The CDR3 DNA is TGTGCCACCCTGTCGGAAGAGACCCAGTACTTC.

The chain recombines TRBV20-1 with TRBJ2-7; 9 bases fit TRBD1. Germline trimming cut 5 bases from V and 5 bases from J; bases unmatched to any gene: 7. CDR3 length: 13 amino acids. Germline CDR1 reads DFQATT; CDR2 reads SNEGSKA (reference sequence). The CDR3 protein is CSADLQGADEQYF. The CDR3 coding sequence is TGCAGTGCTGACCTACAGGGGGCCGACGAGCAGTACTTC.

The V gene is TRBV2, the J gene TRBJ2-3; 9 bases are a match to TRBD1. Trimming cost V 7 bases and J 2 bases; bases outside gene matches: 4. CDR1 and CDR2 from the germline V gene are SNHLY and FYNNEI. This CDR3 spans 14 amino acids. The CDR3 sequence is CASTRDRATDTQYF. The DNA of the CDR3 is TGTGCCAGCACCCGGGACAGGGCCACAGATACGCAGTATTTT. The full variable domain, in which reference TRBV2 and TRBJ2-3 provide the parts outside the CDR3, is EPEVTQTPSHQVTQMGQEVILRCVPISNHLYFYWYRQILGQKVEFLVSFYNNEISEKSEIFDDQFSVERPDGSNFTLKIRSTKLEDSAMYFCASTRDRATDTQYFGPGTRLTVL.

J is TRBJ2-1 and V is TRBV7-3; TRBD1 matches 9 bases. V lost 6 bases, J lost 4 bases, and 4 bases stayed unmatched. The CDR3 runs to 14 residues. Germline lookup yields CDR1 SGHTA and CDR2 FQGTGA. The CDR3 DNA follows: TGTGCCAGCAGTCTCGGGACAGGGTACAATGAGCAGTTCTTC. Protein product: CASSLGTGYNEQFF. Filled out from reference TRBV7-3 and TRBJ2-1, the complete variable domain reads GAGVSQTPSNKVTEKGKYVELRCDPISGHTALYWYRQSLGQGPEFLIYFQGTGAADDSGLPNDRFFAVRPEGSVSTLKIQRTERGDSAVYLCASSLGTGYNEQFFGPGTRLTVL.

The chain combines TRBV28 with TRBJ1-2; a weak D match, TRBD1 (6 bases). Germline assignment: CDR1 MDHEN and CDR2 SYDVKM. The V end lost 5 bases, the J end lost 4 bases, and 17 bases lay between the germline ends. CDR3 length: 15 amino acids. The CDR3 here is CASSPRGGTGYGYTF. The CDR3 DNA reads as TGTGCCAGCAGTCCCAGGGGCGGGACCGGCTATGGCTACACCTTC.

This clonotype was detected only once. The rearrangement uses TRBV29-1 and TRBJ2-7; the D call may be TRBD1 or TRBD2 (7 bases each). V dropped 5 bases and J dropped 2 bases, with 10 bases sitting between them. CDR3 length: 12 amino acids. Germline-derived CDR1 and CDR2 are SQVTM and ANQGSEA. CDR3 coding DNA: TGCAGCGTTAGCGGGACAGCCTACGAGCAGTACTTC. It yields the protein CSVSGTAYEQYF.

V usage is TRBV7-9 and J usage is TRBJ1-1; D may be TRBD1 (6 bases). This CDR3 has 14 residues. V dropped 4 bases and J dropped 4 bases, with 13 bases sitting between them. Germline CDR1 is SEHNR and CDR2 is FQNEAQ (reference sequence). The CDR3 DNA is TGTGCCAGCAGCTCATACAGGGAAGGCACTGAAGCTTTCTTT. Translating gives CASSSYREGTEAFF.

The chain's CDR3 is CASSWARTEAFF. DNA of the CDR3: TGTGCCAGCAGTTGGGCGAGGACTGAAGCTTTCTTT. The gene calls are TRBV12-3 or TRBV12-4 and TRBJ1-1, with D unresolved. The V end lost 4 bases, the J end lost 5 bases, and 8 bases lay between the germline ends. CDR3 length equals 12 residues.

The chain recombines TRBV18 with TRBJ2-7, with unresolved D. Germline V gives CDR1 KGHSH, CDR2 LQKENI. The CDR3 runs 13 residues. Trimming pared 5 bases from V and 2 bases from J, leaving 10 bases between. CDR3 sequence (DNA): TGTGCCAGCTCATCACGGAGCACCTACGAGCAGTACTTC. Protein: CASSSRSTYEQYF. The full variable domain, rest sourced from reference TRBV18 and TRBJ2-7, is NAGVMQNPRHLVRRRGQEARLRCSPMKGHSHVYWYRQLPEEGLKFMVYLQKENIIDESGMPKERFSAEFPKEGPSILRIQQVVRGDSAAYFCASSSRSTYEQYFGPGTRLTVT.

This chain connects TRBV2 to TRBJ1-5, with 9 bases lining up with TRBD1. Unmatched junction bases numbered 6, after V lost 6 bases and J lost 9 bases. This CDR3 region has 13 residues. Per germline, CDR1 SNHLY and CDR2 FYNNEI. CDR3 protein: CASSRRTGAPQHF. The CDR3 bases are TGTGCCAGCAGCCGACGGACAGGGGCGCCCCAGCATTTT.

V gene TRBV28 combines with J gene TRBJ2-7, with 9 bases aligning to TRBD2. The CDR3 totals 15 residues. The V and J ends lost 1 base and 2 bases, in that order; junction bases with no gene match: 3. Germline-derived CDR1 and CDR2 are MDHEN and SYDVKM. The CDR3 loop reads CASSLLSSGTYEQYF. The CDR3 DNA reads TGTGCCAGCAGTTTATTATCTAGCGGGACCTACGAGCAGTACTTC.

The chain employs TRBV5-1 and TRBJ2-7, with 8 bases matching TRBD1. The V gene end was trimmed by 4 bases and the J gene end by 3 bases; junction bases not matched to a gene: 6. The CDR3 runs to 14 residues. CDR1 is SGHRS, CDR2 YFSETQ, per germline. CDR3 region: CASSNRQGNYEQYF. In DNA form, the CDR3 reads TGCGCCAGCAGCAACCGACAGGGGAACTACGAGCAGTACTTC. The full variable domain, completed using reference TRBV5-1 and TRBJ2-7, is KAGVTQTPRYLIKTRGQQVTLSCSPISGHRSVSWYQQTPGQGLQFLFEYFSETQRNKGNFPGRFSGRQFSNSRSEMNVSTLELGDSALYLCASSNRQGNYEQYFGPGTRLTVT.

The chain joins TRBV5-1 to TRBJ2-2; TRBD1 agrees at 7 bases. V trimming: 4 bases; J trimming: 4 bases; junction bases outside the gene matches: 7. The germline V gene has CDR1 SGHRS and CDR2 YFSETQ. The CDR3 runs to 15 residues. CDR3 coding DNA: TGCGCCAGCAGCCAGGGGACAGATCTCACCGGGGAGCTGTTTTTT. Translation: CASSQGTDLTGELFF.

The chain combines TRBV7-3 with TRBJ2-5; 13 nucleotides line up with TRBD2. From germline, CDR1 is SGHTA and CDR2 FQGTGA. The CDR3 runs to 15 residues. V lost 4 bases, J lost 4 bases, and 3 bases stayed unmatched. CDR3 coding DNA: TGTGCCAGCAGCTCGACTAGCGGGGGGACAGAGACCCAGTACTTC. This translates into CASSSTSGGTETQYF.

This chain connects TRBV2 to TRBJ1-6, with unresolved D. Trimming pared 4 bases from V and 10 bases from J, leaving 17 bases between. Per the germline V gene, CDR1 is SNHLY and CDR2 is FYNNEI. The CDR3 sequence is 15 residues long. CDR3 loop: CASSVSDLSRSPLHF. The CDR3 DNA reads TGTGCCAGCAGTGTAAGTGACCTAAGTAGATCACCCCTCCACTTT.

This chain links TRBV3-1 with TRBJ2-3, with D perhaps TRBD1 (6 bases). V was shortened by 0 bases and J by 2 bases, with 12 bases between the two germline ends. This CDR3 has 16 residues. Germline V CDR1 and CDR2: LGHDT, YNNKEL (reference sequence). The DNA of the CDR3 is TGTGCCAGCAGCCAAGATAGGAACAGGGACACAGATACGCAGTATTTT. Translating it yields CASSQDRNRDTDTQYF.

The chain has TRBV3-1 and TRBJ1-1; no definite D call. Per the germline V gene, CDR1 is LGHDT and CDR2 is YNNKEL (reference sequence). CDR3 size: 14 residues. Between the trimmed V and J ends, which lost 0 bases and 0 bases, there was a span of 5 bases. CDR3 loop: CASSQDVLNTEAFF. The CDR3 coding sequence is TGTGCCAGCAGCCAAGATGTTCTGAACACTGAAGCTTTCTTT. The complete variable domain, with remaining parts taken from reference TRBV3-1 and TRBJ1-1, reads DTAVSQTPKYLVTQMGNDKSIKCEQNLGHDTMYWYKQDSKKFLKIMFSYNNKELIINETVPNRFSPKSPDKAHLNLHINSLELGDSAVYFCASSQDVLNTEAFFGQGTRLTVV.

The chain uses TRBV5-1 and TRBJ2-7; D unclear. Germline CDR1 reads SGHRS; CDR2 reads YFSETQ. Trimming took 3 bases from V and 0 from J, leaving 10 bases between them. CDR3 size: 14 residues. The CDR3 sequence: CASSSERSSYEQYF. The CDR3 DNA reads as TGCGCCAGCAGCTCCGAGAGGAGCTCCTACGAGCAGTACTTC.

CDR3: CASSLTGTGDGYTF. The CDR3 DNA is TGTGCCAGCAGCTTAACCGGGACAGGGGACGGCTACACCTTC. V gene TRBV7-3 combines with J gene TRBJ1-2, with 10 bases that match TRBD1. The CDR3 runs 14 residues. Germline CDR1 and CDR2: SGHTA and FQGTGA. The trim removed 0 bases at V and 8 bases at J, leaving 3 bases unmatched.